This T cell receptor (beta chain) was recovered during a study of blood T cell repertoires in COVID-19. Study-level information: Spain, Italy and the United States supplied samples that represented acute and convalescent COVID-19. PBMCs, B-cell-depleted T cells, or T cells provided the cDNA or gDNA that made up the material.

In the original analysis: For nucleated cells, counts were estimated from reference gene primer amplification. TCRdb keeps only in-frame clones here, not all; method: immunoSEQ multiplex PCR. V, J and clone size are taken as reported in that table, and D and trimming were inferred from the DNA itself. The repertoire holds under 200,000 clones, with around 85% as singletons. This CDR3 spans 15 amino acids. V lost 6 bases and J lost 5; bases outside the gene matches: 12. Germline lookup yields CDR1 SNHLY and CDR2 FYNNEI. Sequencing was performed on peripheral blood. This chain links TRBV2 with TRBJ2-5; 7 bases align to TRBD1. The TCR sequence derives from a man aged 55 to 69 who had recovered from COVID-19. This chain's CDR3 is CASRTQGPPGETQYF. For the CDR3, the DNA is TGTGCCAGCAGGACACAGGGGCCCCCCGGGGAGACCCAGTACTTC.